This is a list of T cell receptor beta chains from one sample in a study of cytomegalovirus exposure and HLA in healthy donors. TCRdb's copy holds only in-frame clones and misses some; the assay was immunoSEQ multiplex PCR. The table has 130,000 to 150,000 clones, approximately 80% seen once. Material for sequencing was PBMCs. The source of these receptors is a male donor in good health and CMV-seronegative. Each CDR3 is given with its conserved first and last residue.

CDR3: CASSNYYPGQGIMGSYEQYF
V: TRBV4-3
J: TRBJ2-7

CDR3: CASSYGTGRSSYEQYF
V: TRBV7-9
J: TRBJ2-7

CDR3: CASRLGGEDTIYF
V: TRBV6-5
J: TRBJ1-3

CDR3: CASSPPDRNTEAFF
V: TRBV18
J: TRBJ1-1

CDR3: CASRTLGGGPTGELFF
V: TRBV2
J: TRBJ2-2

CDR3: CASSHPKQDSITMTQETQYF
V: TRBV4-3
J: NA

CDR3: CASSPSGGEAFF
V: TRBV18
J: TRBJ1-1

CDR3: CAWGPDSSYEQYF
V: TRBV30
J: TRBJ2-7

CDR3: CASSQGVQGGGSPLHF
V: TRBV4-2
J: TRBJ1-6

CDR3: CASSLGGGSGEAFF
V: TRBV7-2
J: TRBJ1-1

CDR3: CATAGQAKETQYF
V: TRBV2
J: TRBJ2-5

CDR3: CASSINGRNEQYF
V: TRBV19
J: TRBJ2-7

CDR3: CASSQGLGRVDQPQHF
V: TRBV4-1
J: TRBJ1-5

CDR3: CASSLVGPGGNEQFF
V: TRBV11-2
J: TRBJ2-1

CDR3: CASIGARGSNTIYF
V: TRBV2
J: TRBJ1-3

CDR3: CAITGTGVHGYTF
V: TRBV10-3
J: TRBJ1-2